This TCR beta chain was sequenced during a study of blood T cell repertoires in COVID-19. Libraries were prepared by immunoSEQ multiplex PCR; TCRdb keeps only in-frame clonotypes and omits some of them. This sample has about 310,000 clones, with 85% found just once. This CDR3 comprises 15 residues. V dropped 4 bases and J dropped 2; count of bases not matched to a gene: 9. The germline V gene encodes CDR1 SGHRS and CDR2 YFSETQ. Cohort allocation depended upon clinical history that participants reported. V is TRBV5-1 and J is TRBJ2-7, with 7 nucleotides matching TRBD2. Sequencing input: PBMCs or T cells enriched from blood (not recorded which). The TCR comes from a woman under 40 who had been exposed to COVID-19. CDR3 in amino acids: CASSPQAGLPYEQYF. CDR3 nucleotides: TGCGCCAGCAGCCCACAAGCGGGATTACCCTACGAGCAGTACTTC.